Below, 15 T cell receptor beta chains from the same sample are listed, as sequenced in a study of technical replicates of blood from several donors. Generated by immunoSEQ multiplex PCR, the TCRdb table keeps only in-frame clones and is missing some. The sample lists fewer than 85,000 clones, around 94% occurring once. The specimen sequenced was T cells isolated from PBMCs. The receptors originated from a human donor in good health.

The rearrangement links TRBV30 to TRBJ2-7, with D maybe TRBD1 (6 bases). This CDR3 is 15 amino acids long. V was pared by 0 bases and J by 0 bases, with 12 bases between. Germline CDR1 is GTSNPN and CDR2 is SVGIG (reference sequence). CDR3: CAWSVTGGFSYEQYF. The CDR3 coding sequence is TGTGCCTGGAGTGTGACAGGCGGATTCTCCTACGAGCAGTACTTC.

The chain has TRBV9 and TRBJ2-7; possibly TRBD2 for D (5 bases). Trimming shortened V by 2 bases and J by 0 bases, and 6 bases separated the two germline ends. The CDR3 consists of 13 residues. CDR1 is SGDLS and CDR2 is YYNGEE in the germline V gene. This CDR3 reads CASSVDSSYEQYF. In nucleotides, the CDR3 is TGTGCCAGCAGCGTGGACTCCTCCTACGAGCAGTACTTC.

The table lists this clone with a count of one. The genes are TRBV30 and TRBJ1-2; D unclear. V lost 4 bases to trimming and J lost 4 bases, with 13 bases between them. CDR1 and CDR2 from the germline V gene are GTSNPN and SVGIG (reference sequence). This CDR3 comprises 13 residues. CDR3 region: CAWTITELYGYTF. The CDR3, as DNA: TGTGCCTGGACTATTACAGAGCTCTATGGCTACACCTTC. Filled out from reference TRBV30 and TRBJ1-2, the complete variable domain reads SQTIHQWPATLVQPVGSPLSLECTVEGTSNPNLYWYRQAAGRGLQLLFYSVGIGQISSEVPQNLSASRPQDRQFILSSKKLLLSDSGFYLCAWTITELYGYTFGSGTRLTVV.

This chain uses TRBV9 with TRBJ1-2; 7 bases are shared with TRBD1. V shed 4 bases and J 1 base; nucleotides not matched to a gene: 13. The germline V gene encodes CDR1 SGDLS and CDR2 YYNGEE. The CDR3 loop spans 17 amino acids. The CDR3 DNA is TGTGCCAGCAGCCACGCAATCGGGGACAGCCATAACTATGGCTACACCTTC. Translating it yields CASSHAIGDSHNYGYTF.

The chain joins TRBV19 to TRBJ1-2; no clear D gene. CDR3 length equals 14 residues. Trimming pared 0 bases from V and 2 bases from J, leaving 7 bases between. CDR1 is LNHDA and CDR2 is SQIVND in the germline V gene (reference sequence). CDR3 DNA: TGTGCCAGTAGTATAGATGGCGGAAACTATGGCTACACCTTC. Translating it yields CASSIDGGNYGYTF. The full variable domain, with the rest looked up from reference TRBV19 and TRBJ1-2, is DGGITQSPKYLFRKEGQNVTLSCEQNLNHDAMYWYRQDPGQGLRLIYYSQIVNDFQKGDIAEGYSVSREKKESFPLTVTSAQKNPTAFYLCASSIDGGNYGYTFGSGTRLTVV.

The chain is built from TRBV11-2 and TRBJ2-5; 13 bases are shared with TRBD2. V shed 3 bases and J 3 bases; nucleotides not matched to a gene: 1. This CDR3 contains 15 residues. Germline values: CDR1 SGHAT, CDR2 FQNNGV. The CDR3 DNA is TGTGCCAGCAGCTTCACTAGCGGGGGGGAAGAGACCCAGTACTTC. Protein product: CASSFTSGGEETQYF.

The rearrangement joins TRBV2 to TRBJ2-5; tentatively, D is TRBD2 (5 bases). The J call is doubtful: the DNA matches TRBJ2-7 better. CDR3 length: 15 amino acids. Looked up from germline, CDR1 is SNHLY and CDR2 is FYNNEI. For the CDR3, the DNA is TGTGCCAGCAGTGAACGCAGCGGACTCTACTACGAGCAGTACTTC. Translated, it gives CASSERSGLYYEQYF.

The chain employs TRBV7-6 and TRBJ1-5, with 7 bases aligning to TRBD1. In germline, CDR1 is SGHVS, CDR2 FNYEAQ. The CDR3 is 17 amino acids. Trimming at V came to 4 bases and at J to 0 bases, leaving 9 bases not matched to a gene. The chain's CDR3 is CASSSSTGTYSNQPQHF. In DNA form, the CDR3 reads TGTGCCAGCAGCTCTTCGACAGGGACTTATAGCAATCAGCCCCAGCATTTT.

Notes on this clone: The junction departs from the called germline gene at one end, perhaps through a read error. The rearrangement joins TRBV6-1 to TRBJ2-1, with 12 bases fitting TRBD2. The CDR3 runs 16 residues. Germline V gives CDR1 MNHNS, CDR2 SASEGT. CDR3 DNA: TGTGCCAGCAGCGAAGGGACTAGCGGGCTGTACAATGAGCAGTTCTTC. It codes for CASSEGTSGLYNEQFF.

V and J are TRBV6-6 and TRBJ2-5; the D gene is possibly TRBD2 (5 bases). The germline V and J ends were trimmed by 7 bases and 2 bases, with 11 bases remaining between them. CDR1 MNHNY and CDR2 SVGAGI come from the germline V gene (reference sequence). This CDR3 has 13 residues. The chain's CDR3 is CASNLALQETQYF. The CDR3 DNA follows: TGTGCCAGCAACCTAGCTCTTCAAGAGACCCAGTACTTC.

The chain recombines TRBV9 with TRBJ2-1, with TRBD2 matching 10 bases. Germline-derived CDR1 and CDR2 are SGDLS and YYNGEE. The CDR3 loop spans 18 amino acids. V lost 3 bases to trimming and J lost 0 bases; unmatched junction nucleotides: 9. In nucleotides, the CDR3 is TGTGCCAGCAGCGCCGTGGAGCGGGAGGGCTTCTCCTACAATGAGCAGTTCTTC. Translation gives CASSAVEREGFSYNEQFF.

In DNA form, the CDR3 reads TGTGCCAGCAGTGAGGGGACTAGCGGGAGTGATACGCAGTATTTT. Residues: CASSEGTSGSDTQYF. The chain couples TRBV6-4 to TRBJ2-3; 14 bases are shared with TRBD2. After removal of 3 bases from V and 6 bases from J, the junction contained 2 bases not matched to a gene. The CDR3 contains 15 residues. Germline assignment: CDR1 MRHNA and CDR2 SNTAGT.

The rearrangement uses TRBV2 and TRBJ2-3; 9 nucleotides agree with TRBD2. This CDR3 region has 14 residues. V trimming: 6 bases; J trimming: 4 bases; junction bases outside the gene matches: 5. Per the germline V gene, CDR1 is SNHLY and CDR2 is FYNNEI. CDR3 in DNA: TGTGCCAGCAGGGGGGGACTAGCATCAGATACGCAGTATTTT. Protein product: CASRGGLASDTQYF.

The genes are TRBV4-1 and TRBJ2-1; 11 positions match TRBD1. Germline V CDR1 and CDR2: MGHRA, YSYEKL. Trimming removed 0 bases from V and 1 base from J; junction bases left unmatched: 11. The CDR3 contains 20 residues. CDR3 loop: CASSQEEGQGVTGSYNEQFF. The CDR3 coding sequence is TGCGCCAGCAGCCAAGAAGAGGGACAGGGGGTTACAGGATCCTACAATGAGCAGTTCTTC.

This clone was counted a single time. V and J are TRBV19 and TRBJ2-3; 12 nucleotides line up with TRBD2. The CDR3 totals 16 residues. CDR1 is LNHDA, CDR2 SQIVND, per germline (reference sequence). With 7 bases clipped from V and 1 base from J, the junction kept 6 bases outside the gene matches. The CDR3 sequence is CASNPLAGGGTDTQYF. The CDR3 region has the DNA TGTGCCAGTAATCCCCTAGCGGGAGGGGGCACAGATACGCAGTATTTT.